One sample yielded the 27 T cell receptor beta chains listed below, sequenced in a study of T-cell reconstitution after alpha-beta-depleted transplantation in children. A TCRbeta library incorporating unique molecular identifiers was prepared. MiXCR, applied by TCRdb to the PCR reads, yields one record per CDR3 protein. Among around 670,000 distinct CDR3 sequences listed, about an eighth were seen once. The source was PBMCs, collected before TCRalphabeta/CD19-depleted stem cell transplant. The receptors shown here come from a girl aged 2-10 years with congenital amegakaryocytic thrombocytopenia, due to receive a stem cell transplant.

This sequence joins TRBV28 and TRBJ2-7; TRBD2 aligns across 10 bases. Per germline, CDR1 MDHEN and CDR2 SYDVKM. V dropped 2 bases and J dropped 0; count of bases not matched to a gene: 4. The CDR3 has 16 amino acids. The CDR3 is CASSLVGLAVSYEQYF. CDR3 nucleotides: TGTGCCAGCAGTTTAGTCGGACTAGCGGTCTCCTACGAGCAGTACTTC.

This clonotype was observed at least ten times. The J gene is TRBJ2-1, the V gene TRBV5-1, with TRBD2 matching 9 bases. Per germline, CDR1 SGHRS and CDR2 YFSETQ. J was trimmed by 4 bases and V by 2 bases; bases with no gene match: 4. The CDR3 is 15 amino acids. In DNA, the CDR3 is TGCGCCAGCAGCTTTAGCGGGAGTAATTACAATGAGCAGTTCTTC. Its translation is CASSFSGSNYNEQFF.

A few counts support this clonotype. CDR3 bases: TGCGCCAGCAGCTTGGATGTTGAGGGAGGAGGCTACGAGCAGTACTTC. Protein sequence: CASSLDVEGGGYEQYF. This rearrangement joins TRBV5-1 to TRBJ2-7, with a weak D call TRBD2 (6 bases). CDR1 is SGHRS, CDR2 YFSETQ, per germline. Trimming took off 0 bases at V and 3 bases at J, with 16 bases between the two ends. The CDR3 spans 16 residues.

The chain is built from TRBV10-1 and TRBJ2-5; no clear D gene. This CDR3 comprises 15 residues. Trimming stripped 2 bases from V and 5 bases from J, with 15 bases between. Germline values: CDR1 WNHNN, CDR2 SYGVQD (reference sequence). CDR3 bases: TGCGCCAGCAGTGAGAAACCGAACCCGGGTGAGACCCAGTACTTC. It translates to CASSEKPNPGETQYF.

This chain connects TRBV12-5 to TRBJ2-1; 11 positions agree with TRBD2. From germline, CDR1 is LGHNT and CDR2 FRNRAP. This CDR3 contains 14 residues. After removal of 7 bases from V and 7 bases from J, the junction contained 6 bases not matched to a gene. The CDR3 here is CASAVAGGKNEQFF. The CDR3 DNA reads as TGTGCTAGTGCGGTAGCGGGAGGGAAGAATGAGCAGTTCTTC.

This clonotype was recorded at least ten times. The rearrangement links TRBV12-3 or TRBV12-4 to TRBJ2-1; D is ambiguous. The CDR3 sequence is 14 residues long. Trimming shortened V by 3 bases and J by 3 bases, and 9 bases separated the two germline ends. Here the CDR3 DNA reads TGTGCCAGCAGTTTGGGTGAACTCTACAATGAGCAGTTCTTC. Protein sequence: CASSLGELYNEQFF.

The sample holds one count of this clonotype. This chain uses TRBV20-1 with TRBJ2-2; TRBD2 aligns across 8 bases. The CDR3 runs 14 residues. The trim removed 5 bases at V and 5 bases at J, leaving 7 bases unmatched. The germline V gene encodes CDR1 DFQATT and CDR2 SNEGSKA (reference sequence). CDR3 residues: CSAEGLGLTGELFF. The CDR3 nucleotides read TGCAGTGCTGAGGGACTAGGTTTGACCGGGGAGCTGTTTTTT.

The chain carries TRBV5-1 and TRBJ1-1; no clear D gene. From germline, CDR1 is SGHRS and CDR2 YFSETQ. This CDR3 spans 16 amino acids. V was cut by 0 bases and J by 10 bases, with 22 bases left in between. CDR3 sequence: CASSLAFAGWGRRAFF. The CDR3 DNA reads as TGCGCCAGCAGCTTGGCCTTTGCGGGATGGGGTCGGCGAGCTTTCTTT.

This clonotype was counted a few times. The chain has TRBV6-1 and TRBJ2-4; 9 nucleotides match TRBD1. Per germline, CDR1 MNHNS and CDR2 SASEGT. The CDR3 consists of 17 residues. With V trimmed by 6 bases and J by 3 bases, 12 bases remained unmatched. The CDR3 region has the DNA TGTGCCAGCAGCACCGACCGGGACAGGGAAGGCAAAAACATTCAGTACTTC. This encodes CASSTDRDREGKNIQYF.

There are many counts of this clonotype. The V gene is TRBV5-1, the J gene TRBJ1-2; a possible D gene is TRBD1 (6 bases). V lost 3 bases and J 4 bases, leaving 13 bases between the germline ends. CDR1 SGHRS and CDR2 YFSETQ come from the germline V gene. This CDR3 has 14 residues. For the CDR3, the DNA is TGCGCCAGCAGCTCCCGGCAGGGGACCTATGGCTACACCTTC. It yields the protein CASSSRQGTYGYTF.

This clonotype was seen more than once but under ten times. This chain connects TRBV5-6 to TRBJ2-1; a weak D match, TRBD2 (5 bases). V was clipped by 3 bases and J by 8 bases, with 18 bases between them. This CDR3 spans 15 amino acids. Germline values: CDR1 SGHDT, CDR2 YYEEEE. CDR3 coding DNA: TGTGCCAGCAGCTCCCCGGACGGGAAAGGTTATGAGCAGTTCTTC. It translates to CASSSPDGKGYEQFF.

This clonotype showed up many times. V and J are TRBV5-5 and TRBJ1-5; D may be TRBD1 (5 bases). The CDR3 is 17 residues long. Trimming removed 4 bases from V and 3 bases from J, with 20 bases in between. Per the germline V gene, CDR1 is SGHKS and CDR2 is YYEKEE (reference sequence). The CDR3 loop reads CASSPYVRAANNQPQHF. The CDR3 region has the DNA TGTGCCAGCAGCCCCTATGTCAGGGCAGCCAACAATCAGCCCCAGCATTTT.

This clonotype was observed many times. This chain links TRBV20-1 with TRBJ2-5; no clear D. Trimming pared 3 bases from V and 7 bases from J, leaving 6 bases between. CDR1 DFQATT and CDR2 SNEGSKA come from the germline V gene (reference sequence). CDR3 size: 10 residues. This CDR3 is CSASWGTQYF. As DNA, the CDR3 is TGCAGTGCTAGCTGGGGGACCCAGTACTTC.

This clonotype has more than one count but fewer than ten. This sequence joins TRBV7-9 and TRBJ2-7, with D unclear. Trimming took off 4 bases at V and 7 bases at J, with 23 bases between the two ends. This CDR3 has 16 residues. The germline V gene has CDR1 SEHNR and CDR2 FQNEAQ (reference sequence). This CDR3 reads CASSSPLTSPPGEQYF. CDR3 in DNA: TGTGCCAGCAGCTCGCCCCTGACTTCTCCTCCTGGGGAGCAGTACTTC.

Many counts were recorded for this clonotype. The V call is TRBV5-1, the J call TRBJ2-3, with TRBD2 matching over 10 bases. After removal of 4 bases from V and 1 base from J, the junction contained 3 bases not matched to a gene. The CDR3 is 15 residues long. Germline-derived CDR1 and CDR2 are SGHRS and YFSETQ. The CDR3 coding sequence is TGCGCCAGCAGCGCCAGCGGGAGGGGCACAGATACGCAGTATTTT. Translated, it gives CASSASGRGTDTQYF.

This clonotype was seen only once. This sequence may be a read error, since a much larger clone differs from it by one base. The V gene is TRBV28, the J gene TRBJ2-5; 7 nucleotides match TRBD1. With V trimmed by 1 base and J by 2 bases, 7 bases remained unmatched. This CDR3 contains 16 residues. Looked up from germline, CDR1 is MDHEN and CDR2 is SYDVKM. The CDR3 DNA reads as TGTGCCAGCAGTTTATACCGGGTACAGGGGCAAGAGACCCAGTACTTC. This codes for CASSLYRVQGQETQYF.

This clonotype was picked up many times. The chain has TRBV5-1 and TRBJ2-2; 14 bases are shared with TRBD2. Germline CDR1 is SGHRS and CDR2 is YFSETQ. This CDR3 comprises 15 residues. With 4 bases clipped from V and 6 bases from J, the junction kept 2 bases outside the gene matches. CDR3 residues: CASSVGLAGAGELFF. The CDR3 DNA is TGCGCCAGCAGCGTGGGACTAGCGGGGGCCGGGGAGCTGTTTTTT. Looking up the rest from reference TRBV5-1 and TRBJ2-2 gives the full variable domain: KAGVTQTPRYLIKTRGQQVTLSCSPISGHRSVSWYQQTPGQGLQFLFEYFSETQRNKGNFPGRFSGRQFSNSRSEMNVSTLELGDSALYLCASSVGLAGAGELFFGEGSRLTVL.

The chain recombines TRBV5-1 with TRBJ2-4; possibly TRBD1 for D (6 bases). The length of the CDR3 is 14 residues. The germline gives CDR1 SGHRS, CDR2 YFSETQ. V shed 4 bases and J shed 7 bases, with 15 bases lying between them. CDR3 in DNA: TGCGCCAGCAGCATTGGGACAATAGACAACATTCAGTACTTC. Translated, it gives CASSIGTIDNIQYF.

This clonotype was seen at least ten times. The chain carries TRBV11-2 and TRBJ2-1; D gene unclear. The CDR3 covers 14 residues. CDR1 SGHAT and CDR2 FQNNGV come from the germline V gene. The ends were cut back, 4 bases at V and 8 bases at J, with 15 bases in the middle. The CDR3 sequence: CASSSIDGLDEQFF. The CDR3 DNA reads TGTGCCAGCAGCTCTATTGACGGCCTCGATGAGCAGTTCTTC.

This clonotype appeared many times. The chain links TRBV20-1 to TRBJ1-1, with 7 bases aligning to TRBD1. CDR3 length: 12 residues. Germline CDR1 DFQATT, CDR2 SNEGSKA (reference sequence). The V segment lost 3 bases and the J segment 5 bases; nucleotides outside the gene matches: 3. This CDR3 is CSARHRGTEAFF. As DNA, the CDR3 is TGCAGTGCTAGGCACAGGGGAACTGAAGCTTTCTTT.

This clonotype has ten or more counts. The CDR3 DNA reads as TGCAGCGTTGCTGGATTAGGGGGGGCCACAGATACGCAGTATTTT. Its translation is CSVAGLGGATDTQYF. The gene calls are TRBV29-1 and TRBJ2-3; D perhaps matches TRBD2 (7 bases). Germline V gene sequence: CDR1 SQVTM, CDR2 ANQGSEA. The length of the CDR3 is 15 residues. V was cut by 4 bases and J by 2 bases, with 16 bases left in between.

The table lists this clonotype with many counts. The chain has TRBV29-1 and TRBJ1-1, with D perhaps TRBD1 (5 bases). The CDR3 totals 16 residues. V gave up 1 base and J gave up 1 base, with 16 bases separating them. CDR1 and CDR2 from the germline V gene are SQVTM and ANQGSEA. DNA of the CDR3: TGCAGCGTTGAAGGATTGGGGGACGGGAGGAACACTGAAGCTTTCTTT. Its translation: CSVEGLGDGRNTEAFF.

In its sample, this clonotype was seen many times. The genes are TRBV6-5 and TRBJ2-7, with D perhaps matching TRBD2 (5 bases). CDR3 length: 16 amino acids. Trimming left V 0 bases short and J 2 bases short, with 14 bases between. The germline V gene has CDR1 MNHEY and CDR2 SVGAGI. The CDR3 is CASSYSPGRRPYEQYF. The CDR3 region has the DNA TGTGCCAGCAGTTACTCCCCAGGACGGAGGCCCTACGAGCAGTACTTC.

In its sample, this clonotype was seen many times. The V gene is TRBV5-1, the J gene TRBJ1-4; D possibly corresponds to TRBD1 (6 bases). The germline gives CDR1 SGHRS, CDR2 YFSETQ. Trimming left V 0 bases short and J 3 bases short, with 9 bases between. The CDR3 runs to 15 residues. The CDR3 DNA reads TGCGCCAGCAGCTTGGTCGGGGGGCCTAATGAAAAACTGTTTTTT. It translates to CASSLVGGPNEKLFF.

This clonotype has at least ten counts. The chain couples TRBV20-1 to TRBJ2-3; 7 bases fit TRBD2. Germline V gene data show CDR1 as DFQATT and CDR2 as SNEGSKA (reference sequence). The CDR3 spans 11 residues. V gave up 6 bases and J gave up 6 bases; unmatched junction bases: 3. This CDR3 is CSARGVDTQYF. In nucleotides, the CDR3 is TGCAGTGCCCGGGGGGTGGATACGCAGTATTTT.

This clonotype has more than one count but fewer than ten. This chain joins TRBV5-1 and TRBJ2-1, with 8 bases identical to TRBD2. CDR3 length equals 16 residues. CDR1 is SGHRS, CDR2 YFSETQ, per germline. Germline trimming cut 0 bases from V and 9 bases from J; bases unmatched to any gene: 11. CDR3 residues: CASSLDGTSLQAEQFF. The DNA for the CDR3 is TGCGCCAGCAGCTTGGATGGGACTAGTCTCCAAGCTGAGCAGTTCTTC.

This clonotype turned up a few times. The chain joins TRBV20-1 to TRBJ2-1; 9 positions match TRBD2. With 3 bases clipped from V and 5 bases from J, the junction kept 2 bases outside the gene matches. This CDR3 spans 13 amino acids. Germline V gene data show CDR1 as DFQATT and CDR2 as SNEGSKA (reference sequence). This CDR3 reads CSASVAGDNEQFF. The CDR3 coding sequence is TGCAGTGCTAGCGTAGCGGGAGACAATGAGCAGTTCTTC.